This T cell receptor beta chain was captured in a study of shared clonotypes between healthy human individuals. The CDR3 has 14 residues. CDR1 MNHNS and CDR2 SASEGT come from the germline V gene. V trimming: 6 bases; J trimming: 10 bases; junction bases outside the gene matches: 8. The method was immunoSEQ multiplex PCR; TCRdb's version includes in-frame clones alone and lacks a portion of them. The data hold approximately 1.1 million clones, with about 84% observed a single time. This clonotype was sampled from a man between 18 and 29 years old in good health. Some clones in this sample may be carry-over from other donors' samples. Sequencing was performed on memory CD4+ T cells from PBMCs. Subset reported: CD45RA-negative fraction. The chain joins TRBV6-1 to TRBJ1-6; 8 positions match TRBD1. The CDR3 DNA reads as TGTGCCAGCAGGGGCGGACAGGGCAGCTCACCCCTCCACTTT. Protein product: CASRGGQGSSPLHF.